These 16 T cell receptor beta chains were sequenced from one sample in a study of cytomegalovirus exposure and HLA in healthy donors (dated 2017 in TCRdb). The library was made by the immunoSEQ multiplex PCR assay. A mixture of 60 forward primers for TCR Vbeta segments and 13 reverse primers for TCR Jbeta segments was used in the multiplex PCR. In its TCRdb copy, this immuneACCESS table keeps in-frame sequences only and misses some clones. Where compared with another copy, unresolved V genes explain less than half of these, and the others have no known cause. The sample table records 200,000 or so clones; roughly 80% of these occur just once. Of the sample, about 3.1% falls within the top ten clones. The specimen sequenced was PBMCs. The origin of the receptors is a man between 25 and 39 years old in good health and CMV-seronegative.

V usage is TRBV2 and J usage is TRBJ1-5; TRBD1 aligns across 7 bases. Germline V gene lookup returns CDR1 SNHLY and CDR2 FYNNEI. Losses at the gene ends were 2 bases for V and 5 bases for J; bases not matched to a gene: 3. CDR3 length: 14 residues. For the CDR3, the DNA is TGTGCCAGCAGTGAAATCGACAGGGATCAGCCCCAGCATTTT. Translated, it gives CASSEIDRDQPQHF.

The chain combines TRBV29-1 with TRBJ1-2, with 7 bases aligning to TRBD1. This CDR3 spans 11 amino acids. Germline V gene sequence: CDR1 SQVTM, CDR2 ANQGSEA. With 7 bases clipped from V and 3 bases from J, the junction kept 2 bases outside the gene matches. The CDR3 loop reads CSGQGYYGYTF. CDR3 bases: TGCAGCGGACAGGGTTACTATGGCTACACCTTC.

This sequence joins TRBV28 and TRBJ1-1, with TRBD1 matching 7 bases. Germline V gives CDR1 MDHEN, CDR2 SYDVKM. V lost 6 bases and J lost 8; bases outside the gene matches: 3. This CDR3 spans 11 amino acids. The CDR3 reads CASRGGGEAFF. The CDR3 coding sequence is TGTGCCAGCAGAGGAGGGGGCGAAGCTTTCTTT.

This chain's CDR3 is CASRFDRNAGEQYF. CDR3 DNA sequence: TGTGCCAGCCGTTTCGACAGGAATGCCGGCGAGCAGTACTTC. This chain uses TRBV6-5 with TRBJ2-7; D might be TRBD1 (6 bases). Germline V CDR1 and CDR2: MNHEY, SVGAGI. The CDR3 is made up of 14 amino acids. Trimming pared 8 bases from V and 6 bases from J, leaving 20 bases between.

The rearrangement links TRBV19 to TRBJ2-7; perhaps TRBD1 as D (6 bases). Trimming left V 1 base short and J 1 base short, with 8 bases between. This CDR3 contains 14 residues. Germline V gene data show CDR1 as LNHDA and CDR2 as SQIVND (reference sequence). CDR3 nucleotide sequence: TGTGCCAGTAGTATAGCTCAGGGGTCCTACGAGCAGTACTTC. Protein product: CASSIAQGSYEQYF. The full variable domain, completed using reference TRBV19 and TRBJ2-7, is DGGITQSPKYLFRKEGQNVTLSCEQNLNHDAMYWYRQDPGQGLRLIYYSQIVNDFQKGDIAEGYSVSREKKESFPLTVTSAQKNPTAFYLCASSIAQGSYEQYFGPGTRLTVT.

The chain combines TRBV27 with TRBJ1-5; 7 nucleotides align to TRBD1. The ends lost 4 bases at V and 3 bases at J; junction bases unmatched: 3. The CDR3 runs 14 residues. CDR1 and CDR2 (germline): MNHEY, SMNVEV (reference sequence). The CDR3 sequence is CASSSGQINQPQHF. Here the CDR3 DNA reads TGTGCCAGCAGTTCGGGACAGATCAATCAGCCCCAGCATTTT.

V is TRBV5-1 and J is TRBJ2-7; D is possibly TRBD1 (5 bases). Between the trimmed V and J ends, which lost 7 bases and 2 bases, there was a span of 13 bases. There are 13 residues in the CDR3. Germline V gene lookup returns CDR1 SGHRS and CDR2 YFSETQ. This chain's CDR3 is CASSRQRTYEQYF. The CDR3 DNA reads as TGCGCCAGCTCGAGACAGAGGACCTACGAGCAGTACTTC.

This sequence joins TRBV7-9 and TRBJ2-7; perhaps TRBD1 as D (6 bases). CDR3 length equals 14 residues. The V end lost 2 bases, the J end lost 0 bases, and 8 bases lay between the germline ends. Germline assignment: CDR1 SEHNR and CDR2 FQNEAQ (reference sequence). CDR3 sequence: CASSLQGPSYEQYF. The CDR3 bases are TGTGCCAGCAGCTTACAGGGGCCCTCCTACGAGCAGTACTTC.

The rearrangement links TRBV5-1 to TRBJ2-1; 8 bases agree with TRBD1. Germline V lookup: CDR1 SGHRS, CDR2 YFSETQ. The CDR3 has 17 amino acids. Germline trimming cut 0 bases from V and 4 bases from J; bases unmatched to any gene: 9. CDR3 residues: CASSLAGRTGQYNEQFF. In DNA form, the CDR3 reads TGCGCCAGCAGCTTGGCCGGTCGGACAGGGCAATACAATGAGCAGTTCTTC.

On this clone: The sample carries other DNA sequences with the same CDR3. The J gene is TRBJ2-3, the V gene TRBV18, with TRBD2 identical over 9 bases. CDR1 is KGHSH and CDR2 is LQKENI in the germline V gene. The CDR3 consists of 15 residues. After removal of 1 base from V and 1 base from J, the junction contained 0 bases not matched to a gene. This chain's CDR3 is CASSPLAGGTDTQYF. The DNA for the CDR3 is TGTGCCAGCTCACCACTAGCGGGGGGCACAGATACGCAGTATTTT.

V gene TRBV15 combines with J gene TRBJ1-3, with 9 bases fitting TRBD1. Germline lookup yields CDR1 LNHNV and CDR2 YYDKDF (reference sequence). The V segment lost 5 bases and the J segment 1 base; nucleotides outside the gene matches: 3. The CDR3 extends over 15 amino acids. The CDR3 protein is CATSRDRASGNTIYF. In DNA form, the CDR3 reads TGTGCCACCAGCCGGGACAGGGCTTCTGGAAACACCATATATTTT.

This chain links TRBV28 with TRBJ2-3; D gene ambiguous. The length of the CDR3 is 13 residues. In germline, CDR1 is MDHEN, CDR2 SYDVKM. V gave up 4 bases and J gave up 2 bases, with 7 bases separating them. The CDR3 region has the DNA TGTGCCAGCAGTTCCTCTTCCACAGATACGCAGTATTTT. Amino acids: CASSSSSTDTQYF.

The CDR3 DNA reads TGTGCCAGCAGCTCGACAGGGGGGTTTGTCGGGGAGCTGTTTTTT. This sequence encodes CASSSTGGFVGELFF. This chain links TRBV9 with TRBJ2-2, with TRBD1 identical over 9 bases. Trimming at V came to 4 bases and at J to 7 bases, leaving 8 bases not matched to a gene. The CDR3 totals 15 residues. Germline V gene lookup returns CDR1 SGDLS and CDR2 YYNGEE.

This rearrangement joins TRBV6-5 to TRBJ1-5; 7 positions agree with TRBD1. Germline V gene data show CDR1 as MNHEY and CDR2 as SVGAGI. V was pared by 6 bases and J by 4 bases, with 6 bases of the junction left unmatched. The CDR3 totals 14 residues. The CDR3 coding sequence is TGTGCCAGCAGCGCGGGACAGTTTAATCAGCCCCAGCATTTT. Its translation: CASSAGQFNQPQHF.

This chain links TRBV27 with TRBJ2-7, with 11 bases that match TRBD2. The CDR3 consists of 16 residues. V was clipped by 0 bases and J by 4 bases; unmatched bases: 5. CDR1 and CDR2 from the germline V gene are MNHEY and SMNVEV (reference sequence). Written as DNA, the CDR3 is TGTGCCAGCAGTTTATCCGCGGTAGCGGGGGGGTACGAGCAGTACTTC. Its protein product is CASSLSAVAGGYEQYF.

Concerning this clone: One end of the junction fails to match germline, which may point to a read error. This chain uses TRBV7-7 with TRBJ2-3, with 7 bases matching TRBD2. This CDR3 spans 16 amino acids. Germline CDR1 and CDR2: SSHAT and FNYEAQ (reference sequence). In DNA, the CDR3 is TGTGCTAGCAGCTTGTCGGGGAGGGGCAACACAGATACGCAGTATTTT. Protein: CASSLSGRGNTDTQYF. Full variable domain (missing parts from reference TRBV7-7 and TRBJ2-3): GAGVSQSPRYKVTKRGQDVTLRCDPISSHATLYWYQQALGQGPEFLTYFNYEAQPDKSGLPSDRFSAERPEGSISTLTIQRTEQRDSAMYRCASSLSGRGNTDTQYFGPGTRLTVL.